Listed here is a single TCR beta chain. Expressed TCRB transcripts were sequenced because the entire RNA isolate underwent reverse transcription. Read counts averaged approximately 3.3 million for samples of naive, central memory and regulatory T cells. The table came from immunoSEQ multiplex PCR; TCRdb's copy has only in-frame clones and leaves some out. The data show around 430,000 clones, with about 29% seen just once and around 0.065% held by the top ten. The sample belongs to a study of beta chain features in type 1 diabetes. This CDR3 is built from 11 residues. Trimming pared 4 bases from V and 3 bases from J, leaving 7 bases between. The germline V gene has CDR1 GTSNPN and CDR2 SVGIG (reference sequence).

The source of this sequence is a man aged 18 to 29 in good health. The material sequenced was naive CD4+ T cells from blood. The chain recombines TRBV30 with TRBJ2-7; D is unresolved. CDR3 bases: TGTGCCTGGACCAACTACTACGAGCAGTACTTC. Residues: CAWTNYYEQYF.